A selection of T cell receptor beta chains follows, all from one sample in a study of vaccination and CD4 T cells after COVID-19. From the PCR reads, TCRdb called clonotypes with MiXCR, one entry per CDR3 protein. Found here are about 4,000 distinct CDR3 sequences, 20% of them singletons; the top ten hold less than 25%. These receptors' antigens are unknown. The sample taken for sequencing was CD4+ T cells from blood, cultured in vitro. These receptors originate from a human donor who had recovered from COVID-19. The CDR3 runs from the conserved cysteine through the conserved F or W. The order of the fields is J gene, clone size, D gene, V gene, CDR3 DNA, CDR3 protein. D genes are given only for firm matches. For some rows the clone size is stated as once, few or many, or as a class when expanded; others skip it.

TRBJ2-4 | few | . | TRBV14 | TGTGCCAGCAGCCAAGCCCGTCAGGGTCAACTAGCCAAAAACATTCAGTACTTC | CASSQARQGQLAKNIQYF
TRBJ2-1 | few | TRBD2 | TRBV10-3 | TGTGCCATCAGGGGACTAGCGGTTGAGCAGTTCTTC | CAIRGLAVEQFF
TRBJ1-5 | medium-sized | . | TRBV20-1 | TGCAGTGCCGCTTCTTTGGGAAATAGCAATCAGCCCCAGCATTTT | CSAASLGNSNQPQHF
TRBJ1-6 | . | . | TRBV30 | TGTGCCTGGAGTGGGGACCCGAGGTATAATTCACCCCTCCACTTT | CAWSGDPRYNSPLHF
TRBJ1-1 | medium-sized | . | TRBV11-2 | TGTGCCAAGGGCTACGGGGTTACAGTACAGAACACTGAAGCTTTCTTT | CAKGYGVTVQNTEAFF
TRBJ2-1 | medium-sized | TRBD2 | TRBV10-1 | TGCGCCAGCAGTGCTGGACTAGCGGGGGGCGACAATGAGCAGTTCTTC | CASSAGLAGGDNEQFF
TRBJ1-2 | few | . | TRBV12-3/TRBV12-4 | TGTGCCAGCAGTTCAGGGGCATATGGCTACACCTTC | CASSSGAYGYTF
TRBJ2-7 | few | TRBD1 | TRBV19 | TGTGCCAGTAGGGACAGGTGCCACTTC | CASRDRCHF
TRBJ1-2 | medium-sized | . | TRBV30 | TGTGCCTGGAGTGGAGGGACTAATCGGGATGGCTACACCTTC | CAWSGGTNRDGYTF
TRBJ2-4 | . | . | TRBV3-1 | TGTGCCAGCAGCCCACTTGGGTTAGCCAAAAACATTCAGTACTTC | CASSPLGLAKNIQYF
TRBJ2-7 | . | . | TRBV2 | TGTGCCAGCAGCGGTCTCGGGGGGCTAGAGCAGTACTTC | CASSGLGGLEQYF
TRBJ1-2 | . | . | TRBV7-2 | TGTGCCAGCAGCTCCTCCGCCGGGGGCTACACCTTC | CASSSSAGGYTF
TRBJ1-1 | medium-sized | TRBD1 | TRBV14 | TGTGCCAGCAGCCGAAGGACAGGGGTGGAAACTGAAGCTTTCTTT | CASSRRTGVETEAFF
TRBJ1-1 | few | TRBD1 | TRBV5-1 | TGCGCCAGCAGCTTGGGGGACAGGGCCGCCGCTCTTGGGGCTTTCTTT | CASSLGDRAAALGAFF
TRBJ2-5 | medium-sized | . | TRBV12-3/TRBV12-4 | TGTGCCAGCAGTCTAATACTCGAGACCCAGTACTTC | CASSLILETQYF
TRBJ1-3 | . | . | TRBV30 | TGTGCCTGGAGTGCCGGACGTGCCTCTGGAAACACCATATATTTT | CAWSAGRASGNTIYF
TRBJ2-1 | . | . | TRBV2 | TGTGCCAGCATGCTCAGGGTCTACAATGAGCAGTTCTTC | CASMLRVYNEQFF
TRBJ2-1 | . | . | TRBV11-2 | TGTGCCAGCAGCTTAGGGGCCCTCAATTACAATGAGCAGTTCTTC | CASSLGALNYNEQFF
TRBJ1-2 | medium-sized | . | TRBV7-2 | TGTGCCAGCAGCTTAATCGGGATCCGGTATGGCTACACCTTC | CASSLIGIRYGYTF
TRBJ1-5 | . | . | TRBV30 | TGTGCCTGCACTGGGGGGGGAGGTCAGCCCCAGCATTTT | CACTGGGGQPQHF
TRBJ2-1 | few | TRBD2 | TRBV20-1 | TGCAGTGCTAGGGGGGGACTAGCGGGGGGCCCGCAGTTCTTC | CSARGGLAGGPQFF
TRBJ1-3 | . | TRBD1 | TRBV12-3/TRBV12-4 | TGTGCCAGCAGTTCCGGGACAGGGATCTCTGGAAACACCATATATTTT | CASSSGTGISGNTIYF
TRBJ2-7 | medium-sized | . | TRBV12-3/TRBV12-4 | TGTGCCAGCAGTGCGGGACGGGTCTACGAGCAGTACTTC | CASSAGRVYEQYF
TRBJ1-2 | few | . | TRBV5-4 | TGTGCCAGCAGCTTGGGGCCCGACCGGGGTGAAACGGTGTACACCTTC | CASSLGPDRGETVYTF
TRBJ2-2 | medium-sized | TRBD1 | TRBV24-1 | TGTGCCACCAGTGCCGCGCCGGGACAGGGGACCGGGGAGCTGTTTTTT | CATSAAPGQGTGELFF
TRBJ2-4 | . | TRBD2 | TRBV2 | TGTGCCAGCCTAAGTGCGGGGGGTGTCAAAAACATTCAGTACTTC | CASLSAGGVKNIQYF
TRBJ2-5 | few | TRBD2 | TRBV20-1 | TGCAGTGCTATCCGAGGAGGCGGGGGTAGGGAGACCCAGTACTTC | CSAIRGGGGRETQYF
TRBJ1-2 | large | . | TRBV12-3/TRBV12-4 | TGTGCCAGCACCAATTCCGGGACACATGCTAACTATGGCTACACCTTC | CASTNSGTHANYGYTF
TRBJ2-2 | . | TRBD1 | TRBV5-1 | TGCGCCAGCAGCTCGGAACGGACAGGGGGCTCGAACACCGGGGAGCTGTTTTTT | CASSSERTGGSNTGELFF
TRBJ1-2 | . | TRBD1 | TRBV3-1 | TGTGCCAGCAGCCAAGAAGGGCAGGGGGGTGGCTACACCTTC | CASSQEGQGGGYTF
TRBJ1-1 | . | . | TRBV18 | TGTGCCAGCTCACCGTGGGGCACTGAAGCTTTCTTT | CASSPWGTEAFF
TRBJ2-3 | . | . | TRBV7-3 | TGTGCCAGCAGTCCCGGGGCCCAAAGTAGCACAGATACGCAGTATTTT | CASSPGAQSSTDTQYF
TRBJ1-5 | medium-sized | . | TRBV27 | TGTGCCAGCACCCAAAGGGAACGGCAGGGTAATCAGCCCCAGCATTTT | CASTQRERQGNQPQHF
TRBJ1-1 | few | . | TRBV20-1 | TGCAGTGCTAGATATATTAGGACAAGGAACACTGAAGCTTTCTTT | CSARYIRTRNTEAFF
TRBJ2-5 | few | . | TRBV5-4 | TGTGCCAGCAGCGTGTGGACCCAAGAGACCCAGTACTTC | CASSVWTQETQYF
TRBJ2-1 | few | . | TRBV11-3 | TGTGCCAGCAGCTTACCTGTGGGTGAGCAGTTCTTC | CASSLPVGEQFF
TRBJ2-5 | . | TRBD1 | TRBV18 | TGTGCCAGCTCAGGGACAGCCCAAGAGACCCAGTACTTC | CASSGTAQETQYF
TRBJ1-2 | medium-sized | . | TRBV11-2 | TGTGCCAGCAGCTCGTATCTCCGGGTCTCCTATGGCTACACCTTC | CASSSYLRVSYGYTF
TRBJ2-1 | . | TRBD1 | TRBV10-1 | TGCGCCAGCAGTGATGGTCAGGGGGCAAGGTATGAGCAGTTCTTC | CASSDGQGARYEQFF
TRBJ2-2 | medium-sized | . | TRBV7-9 | TGTGCCAGCGGTGACGGGGAGCTGTTTTTT | CASGDGELFF